This TCR beta chain was recovered during a study of Ad26.COV2.S vaccination and SARS-CoV-2 variants. Across the study: The donor participated in the COV1001 trial, in its Ad26.COV2.S arm. In the study, Ad26.COV2.S was injected intramuscularly once, or twice 56 days apart. General study results and limits: The TCR breadth and depth analyses may have understated or missed part of the total T cell responses.

Profiled with immunoSEQ multiplex PCR; TCRdb holds only in-frame clones, not every one. The sample records hundreds of thousands of clones, about 88% being singletons. Treatment defined: around 19 received Ad26.COV2.S at low or high dose, single or two shots; 5 received placebo; per-sample allocation not given. Following the first vaccine or placebo injection, samples were taken on day 63. The administered vaccine (an Ad26 vector) expressed Wuhan-strain SARS-CoV-2 spike. Regarding this clone: Its antigen is not known.

V lost 5 bases and J 4 bases, leaving 14 bases between the germline ends. Germline V CDR1 and CDR2: MNHEY, SMNVEV (reference sequence). The CDR3 is 14 amino acids. Sequenced here: peripheral blood, sampled in a trial of Ad26.COV2.S vaccine versus placebo. The chain is built from TRBV27 and TRBJ1-2; tentatively, D is TRBD1 (5 bases). This sequence was found in a person aged 18-65 years who received the Ad26.COV2.S COVID-19 vaccine or a placebo. The CDR3 nucleotides are TGTGCCAGCAGTGGAACCAGGGAGACCTATGGCTACACCTTC. Translated: CASSGTRETYGYTF.